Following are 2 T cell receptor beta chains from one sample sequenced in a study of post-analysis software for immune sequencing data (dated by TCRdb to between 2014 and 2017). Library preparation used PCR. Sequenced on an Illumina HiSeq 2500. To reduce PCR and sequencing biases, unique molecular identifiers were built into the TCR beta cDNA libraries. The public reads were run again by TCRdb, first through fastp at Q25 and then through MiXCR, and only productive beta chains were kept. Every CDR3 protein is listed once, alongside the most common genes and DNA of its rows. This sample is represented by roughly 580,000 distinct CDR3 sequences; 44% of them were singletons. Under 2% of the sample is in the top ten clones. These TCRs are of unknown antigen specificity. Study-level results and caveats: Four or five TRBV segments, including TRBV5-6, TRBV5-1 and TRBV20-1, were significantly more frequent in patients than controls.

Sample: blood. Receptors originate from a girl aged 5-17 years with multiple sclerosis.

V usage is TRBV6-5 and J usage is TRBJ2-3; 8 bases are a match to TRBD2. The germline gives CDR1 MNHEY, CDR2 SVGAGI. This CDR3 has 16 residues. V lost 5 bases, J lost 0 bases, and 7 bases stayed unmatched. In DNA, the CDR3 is TGTGCCAGCAGTCGCGGAGCTAGCGGGAGCACAGATACGCAGTATTTT. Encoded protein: CASSRGASGSTDTQYF.

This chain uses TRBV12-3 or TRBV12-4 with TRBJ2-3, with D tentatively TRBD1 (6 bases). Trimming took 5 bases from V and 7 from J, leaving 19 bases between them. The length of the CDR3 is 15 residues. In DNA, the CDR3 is TGTGCCAGCAGTCCAGGGGCCTCTAGAGTGAATACGCAGTATTTT. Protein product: CASSPGASRVNTQYF.